This T cell receptor beta chain was documented in a study of radiation and T cells in renal cell carcinoma. Produced via immunoSEQ multiplex PCR; TCRdb's table is partial and in-frame only. The sample consists of 140,000 or so clones, 88% of them appearing once. The germline V gene encodes CDR1 SGHVS and CDR2 FNYEAQ. V dropped 3 bases and J dropped 4 bases, with 15 bases sitting between them. The CDR3 sequence is 16 residues long. Indicated time point: baseline pretreatment blood. Treatment described: 15 Gy SBRT to primary tumor, nephrectomy 4 weeks later. The sequenced sample was blood, obtained from a patient whose treatment included radiotherapy and nephrectomy. This sequence joins TRBV7-6 and TRBJ2-2; possibly TRBD1 for D (5 bases). This TCR was recovered from a woman between 45 and 60 years old with renal cell carcinoma. In DNA, the CDR3 is TGTGCCAGCAGCTTTGGGGCAGGTCTGAGCACCGGGGAGCTGTTTTTT. Its protein product is CASSFGAGLSTGELFF. The entire variable domain, with the rest obtained from reference TRBV7-6 and TRBJ2-2, is as follows: GAGVSQSPRYKVTKRGQDVALRCDPISGHVSLYWYRQALGQGPEFLTYFNYEAQQDKSGLPNDRFSAERPEGSISTLTIQRTEQRDSAMYRCASSFGAGLSTGELFFGEGSRLTVL.